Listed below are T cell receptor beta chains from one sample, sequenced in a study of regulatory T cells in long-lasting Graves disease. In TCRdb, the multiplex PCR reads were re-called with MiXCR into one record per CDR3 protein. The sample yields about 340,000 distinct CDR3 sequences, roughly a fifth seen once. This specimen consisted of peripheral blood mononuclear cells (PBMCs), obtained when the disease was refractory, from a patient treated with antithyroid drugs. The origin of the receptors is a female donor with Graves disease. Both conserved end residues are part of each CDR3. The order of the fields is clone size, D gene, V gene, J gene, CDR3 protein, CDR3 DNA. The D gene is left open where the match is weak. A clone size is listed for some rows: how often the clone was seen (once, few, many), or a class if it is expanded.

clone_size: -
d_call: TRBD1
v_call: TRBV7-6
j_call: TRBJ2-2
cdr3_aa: CASSLGWTGSDTGELFF
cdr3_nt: TGTGCCAGCAGCTTAGGATGGACAGGGTCTGACACCGGGGAGCTGTTTTTT

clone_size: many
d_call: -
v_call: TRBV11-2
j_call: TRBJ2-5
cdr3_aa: CASSPLGGLETQYF
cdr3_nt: TGTGCCAGCAGCCCCCTCGGGGGGCTAGAGACCCAGTACTTC

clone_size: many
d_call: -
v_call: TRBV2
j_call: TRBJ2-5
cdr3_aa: CASRVNSVNQETQYF
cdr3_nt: TGTGCCAGCAGAGTAAATAGTGTCAACCAAGAGACCCAGTACTTC

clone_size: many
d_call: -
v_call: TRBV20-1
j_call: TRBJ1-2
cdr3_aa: CSARDLAAYGYTF
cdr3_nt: TGCAGTGCTAGAGATCTGGCAGCCTATGGCTACACCTTC

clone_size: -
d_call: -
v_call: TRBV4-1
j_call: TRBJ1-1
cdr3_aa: CASSQDGGARGYTEAFF
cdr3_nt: TGCGCCAGCAGCCAAGATGGGGGGGCGAGAGGGTACACTGAAGCTTTCTTT

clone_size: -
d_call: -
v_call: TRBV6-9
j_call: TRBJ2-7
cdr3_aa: CASSYSPTDLGYEQYF
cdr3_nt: TGTGCCAGCAGTTACTCCCCGACCGACCTGGGCTACGAGCAGTACTTC

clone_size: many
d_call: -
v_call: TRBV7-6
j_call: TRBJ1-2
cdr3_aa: CASSLDVSSEGYTF
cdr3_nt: TGTGCCAGCAGCTTAGACGTCTCGAGTGAAGGCTACACCTTC

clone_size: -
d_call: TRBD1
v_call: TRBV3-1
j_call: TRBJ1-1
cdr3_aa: CASSHSGTGNTEAFF
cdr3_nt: TGTGCCAGCAGCCATTCCGGGACAGGGAACACTGAAGCTTTCTTT

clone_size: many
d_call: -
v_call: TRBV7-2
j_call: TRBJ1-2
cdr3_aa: CASSDGSYGYTF
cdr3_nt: TGTGCCAGCAGCGATGGGTCCTATGGCTACACCTTC

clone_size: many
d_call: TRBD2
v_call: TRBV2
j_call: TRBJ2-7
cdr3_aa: CASKVHGGRAGEQYF
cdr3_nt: TGTGCCAGCAAGGTCCATGGCGGGAGGGCTGGCGAGCAGTACTTC

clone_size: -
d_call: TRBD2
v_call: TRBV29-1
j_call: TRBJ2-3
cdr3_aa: CSVPPSGRGDTQYF
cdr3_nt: TGCAGCGTCCCCCCCTCCGGGCGGGGGGATACGCAGTATTTT

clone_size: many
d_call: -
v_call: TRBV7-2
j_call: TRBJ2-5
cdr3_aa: CASSLFGGLETQYF
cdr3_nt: TGTGCCAGCAGCTTATTTGGGGGTCTAGAGACCCAGTACTTC

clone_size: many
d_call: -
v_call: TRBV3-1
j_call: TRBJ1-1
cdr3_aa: CASSAVMNTEAFF
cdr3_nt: TGTGCCAGCAGCGCGGTGATGAACACTGAAGCTTTCTTT

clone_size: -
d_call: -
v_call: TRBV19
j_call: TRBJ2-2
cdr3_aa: CASSRDGDTGELFF
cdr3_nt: TGTGCCAGTAGCCGGGACGGCGACACCGGGGAACTGTTTTTT

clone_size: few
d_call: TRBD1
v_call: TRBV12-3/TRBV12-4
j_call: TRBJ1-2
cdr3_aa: CASSFSTGGNYGYTF
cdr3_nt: TGTGCCAGCAGTTTCTCGACAGGGGGCAACTATGGCTACACCTTC

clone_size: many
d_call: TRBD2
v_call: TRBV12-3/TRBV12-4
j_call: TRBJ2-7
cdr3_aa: CASSLQPESGGSNEQYF
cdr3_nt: TGTGCCAGCAGTTTGCAACCAGAGAGCGGGGGGTCCAACGAGCAGTACTTC

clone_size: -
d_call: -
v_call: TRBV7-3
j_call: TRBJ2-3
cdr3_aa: CASSSGRFLGDTQYF
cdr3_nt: TGTGCCAGCAGCTCGGGCCGGTTTTTGGGAGATACGCAGTATTTT

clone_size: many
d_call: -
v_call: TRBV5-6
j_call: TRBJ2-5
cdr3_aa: CASSFGRDQETQYF
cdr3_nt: TGTGCCAGCAGCTTCGGACGGGACCAAGAGACCCAGTACTTC

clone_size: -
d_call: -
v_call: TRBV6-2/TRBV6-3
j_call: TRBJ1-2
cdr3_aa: CASSYAMNYGYTF
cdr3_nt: TGTGCCAGCAGTTACGCGATGAACTATGGCTACACCTTC

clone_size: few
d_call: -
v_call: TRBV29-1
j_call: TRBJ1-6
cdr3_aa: CSVEDVQGPSHSPLHF
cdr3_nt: TGCAGCGTTGAAGATGTCCAGGGTCCTTCACATTCACCCCTCCACTTT

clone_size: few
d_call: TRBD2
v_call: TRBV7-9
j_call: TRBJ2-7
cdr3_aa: CASSSPGGGGYEQYF
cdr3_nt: TGTGCCAGCAGCAGCCCCGGCGGGGGGGGCTACGAGCAGTACTTC

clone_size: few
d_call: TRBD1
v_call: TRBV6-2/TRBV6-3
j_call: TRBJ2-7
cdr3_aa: CASSYGTGLRGEQYF
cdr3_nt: TGTGCCAGCAGTTACGGGACAGGGCTTCGGGGCGAGCAGTACTTC

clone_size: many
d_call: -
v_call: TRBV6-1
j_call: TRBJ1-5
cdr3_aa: CASSDFISNQPQHF
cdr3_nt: TGTGCCAGCAGTGATTTCATTTCCAATCAGCCCCAGCATTTT

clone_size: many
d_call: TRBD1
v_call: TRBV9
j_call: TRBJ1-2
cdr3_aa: CASSGQGDYGYTF
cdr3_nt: TGTGCCAGCAGCGGACAGGGGGACTATGGCTACACCTTC

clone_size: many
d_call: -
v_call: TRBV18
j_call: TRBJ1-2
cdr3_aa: CASSPSGGLNYGYTF
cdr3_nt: TGTGCCAGCTCACCATCCGGGGGTCTCAACTATGGCTACACCTTC

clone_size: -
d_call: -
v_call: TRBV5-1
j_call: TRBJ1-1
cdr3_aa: CASSLKGGVGAFF
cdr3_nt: TGCGCCAGCAGCTTGAAGGGGGGCGTCGGAGCTTTCTTT

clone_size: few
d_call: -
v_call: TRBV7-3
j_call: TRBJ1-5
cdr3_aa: CASSSNPLGPQHF
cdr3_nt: TGTGCCAGCAGCTCAAACCCTTTGGGTCCCCAGCATTTT

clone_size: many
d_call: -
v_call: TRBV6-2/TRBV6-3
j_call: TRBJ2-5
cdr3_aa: CASTDFGASKKSQYF
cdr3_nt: TGTGCCAGCACTGACTTCGGGGCTTCTAAGAAATCCCAGTACTTC

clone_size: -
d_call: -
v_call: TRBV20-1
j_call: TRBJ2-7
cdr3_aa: CSARDPTGGREWQYF
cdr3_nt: TGCAGTGCTAGAGACCCTACCGGGGGGCGGGAGTGGCAGTACTTC

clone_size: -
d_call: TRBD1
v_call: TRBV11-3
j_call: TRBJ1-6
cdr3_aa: CASSLHRRDSWMSSYNSPPHF
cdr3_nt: TGTGCCAGCAGCTTACACCGTCGGGACAGCTGGATGAGCTCCTATAATTCACCCCCCCACTTT

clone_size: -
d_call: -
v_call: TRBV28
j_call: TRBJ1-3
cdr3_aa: CASKPGRTLSGNTIYF
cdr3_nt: TGTGCCAGCAAACCGGGACGTACGCTCTCTGGAAACACCATATATTTT

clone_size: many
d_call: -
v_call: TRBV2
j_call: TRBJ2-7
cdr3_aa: CASRMTDFGQYF
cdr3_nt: TGTGCCAGCAGGATGACAGATTTCGGGCAGTACTTC

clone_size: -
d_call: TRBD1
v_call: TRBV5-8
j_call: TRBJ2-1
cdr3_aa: CASSRDRYNEQFF
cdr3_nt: TGTGCCAGCAGTCGGGACAGATACAATGAGCAGTTCTTC

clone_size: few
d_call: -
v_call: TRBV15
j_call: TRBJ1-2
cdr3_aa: CATSSEGYGYTF
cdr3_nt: TGTGCCACCAGCAGCGAGGGCTATGGCTACACCTTC

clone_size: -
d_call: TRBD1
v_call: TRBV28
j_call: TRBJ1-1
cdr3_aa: CASSLTSRGRWSTEAFF
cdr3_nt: TGTGCCAGCAGCTTAACCTCCAGGGGGCGGTGGTCCACTGAAGCTTTCTTT

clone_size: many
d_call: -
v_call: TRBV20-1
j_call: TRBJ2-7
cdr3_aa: CSAWRLAHSYEQYF
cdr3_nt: TGCAGTGCTTGGAGACTGGCACACTCCTACGAGCAGTACTTC

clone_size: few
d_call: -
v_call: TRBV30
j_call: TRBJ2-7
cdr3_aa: CAYTDSYEQYF
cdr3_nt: TGTGCCTACACAGACTCCTACGAGCAGTACTTC

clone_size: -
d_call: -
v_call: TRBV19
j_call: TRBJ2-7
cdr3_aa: CASSVRDGTYEQYF
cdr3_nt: TGTGCCAGTAGTGTCCGGGACGGCACTTACGAGCAGTACTTC

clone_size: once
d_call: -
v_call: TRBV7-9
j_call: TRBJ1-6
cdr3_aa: CASRVFPSPLHF
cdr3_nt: TGTGCCAGCAGGGTTTTCCCGTCACCCCTCCACTTT

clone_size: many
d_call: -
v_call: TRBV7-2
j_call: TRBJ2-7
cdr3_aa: CASSASSYEQYF
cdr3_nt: TGTGCCAGCAGCGCGTCCTCCTACGAGCAGTACTTC

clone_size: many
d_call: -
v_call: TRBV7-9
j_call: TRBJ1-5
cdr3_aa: CASSSGPPNQPQHF
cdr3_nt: TGTGCCAGCAGCTCGGGACCGCCGAATCAGCCCCAGCATTTT

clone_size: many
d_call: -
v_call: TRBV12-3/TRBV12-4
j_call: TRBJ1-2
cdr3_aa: CASTSGWGYTF
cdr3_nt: TGTGCCAGCACCTCAGGGTGGGGCTACACCTTC

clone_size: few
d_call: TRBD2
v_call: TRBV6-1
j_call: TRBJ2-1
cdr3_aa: CASGFSPGLARYNEQFF
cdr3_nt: TGTGCCAGCGGCTTCTCCCCGGGACTAGCTCGGTACAATGAGCAGTTCTTC

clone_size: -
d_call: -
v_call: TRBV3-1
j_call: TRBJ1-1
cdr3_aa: CARSSLGGTLTGNTEAFF
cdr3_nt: TGTGCCCGCAGCTCACTCGGAGGCACACTTACAGGGAACACTGAAGCTTTCTTT

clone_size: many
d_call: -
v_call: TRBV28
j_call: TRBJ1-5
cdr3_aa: CASSSGGGILFSNQPQHF
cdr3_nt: TGTGCCAGCAGTTCCGGGGGGGGTATCCTTTTTAGCAATCAGCCCCAGCATTTT

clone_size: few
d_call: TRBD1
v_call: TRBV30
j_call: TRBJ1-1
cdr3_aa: CARNRGGGTEAFF
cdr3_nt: TGTGCCAGAAACAGGGGCGGGGGCACTGAAGCTTTCTTT

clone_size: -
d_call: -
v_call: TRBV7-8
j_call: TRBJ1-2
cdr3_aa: CASSFDAVDYGYTF
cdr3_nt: TGTGCCAGCAGTTTTGACGCGGTGGACTATGGCTACACCTTC

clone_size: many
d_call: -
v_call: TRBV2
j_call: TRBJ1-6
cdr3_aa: CASSDLGVPSPLHF
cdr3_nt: TGTGCCAGCAGTGACTTGGGGGTCCCGTCACCCCTCCACTTT

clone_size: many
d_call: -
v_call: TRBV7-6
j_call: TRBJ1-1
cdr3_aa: CASSADSLTAEAFF
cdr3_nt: TGTGCCAGCAGCGCGGACAGCCTAACCGCTGAAGCTTTCTTT

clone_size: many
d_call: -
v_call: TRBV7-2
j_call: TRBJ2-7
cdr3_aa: CASSLGTKTYEQYF
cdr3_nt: TGTGCCAGCAGCTTAGGGACAAAGACCTACGAGCAGTACTTC

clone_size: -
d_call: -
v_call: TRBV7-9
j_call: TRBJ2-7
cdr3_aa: CASSLGGGDLKQYF
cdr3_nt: TGTGCCAGCAGCTTAGGTGGCGGGGATTTGAAGCAGTACTTC

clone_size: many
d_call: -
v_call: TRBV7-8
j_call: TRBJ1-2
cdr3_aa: CASSRAAGGANYGYTF
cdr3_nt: TGTGCCAGCAGCCGTGCCGCCGGGGGCGCTAACTATGGCTACACCTTC

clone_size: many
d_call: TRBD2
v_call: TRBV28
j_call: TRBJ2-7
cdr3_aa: CASKETSGLRNGYEQYF
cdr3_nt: TGTGCCAGCAAAGAGACTAGCGGGTTACGGAACGGGTACGAGCAGTACTTC

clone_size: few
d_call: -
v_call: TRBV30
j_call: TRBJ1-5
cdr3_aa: CAWSPRAGQPQHF
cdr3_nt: TGTGCCTGGAGTCCCAGGGCCGGGCAGCCCCAGCATTTT

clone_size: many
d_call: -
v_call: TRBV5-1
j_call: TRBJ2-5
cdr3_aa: CASSPHRGQRETQYF
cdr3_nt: TGCGCCAGCAGCCCTCACCGGGGACAACGAGAGACCCAGTACTTC

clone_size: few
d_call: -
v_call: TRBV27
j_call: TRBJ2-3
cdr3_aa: CASSLMTGLTTDTQYF
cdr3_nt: TGTGCCAGCAGTTTAATGACGGGACTCACCACAGATACGCAGTATTTT

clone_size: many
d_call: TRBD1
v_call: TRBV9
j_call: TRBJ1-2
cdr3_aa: CASSEEPTGPDGYTF
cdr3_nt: TGTGCCAGCAGCGAGGAGCCGACAGGGCCGGATGGCTACACCTTC

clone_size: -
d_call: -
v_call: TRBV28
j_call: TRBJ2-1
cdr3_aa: CAARAPGEGKNEQFF
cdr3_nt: TGTGCCGCAAGGGCGCCAGGGGAGGGGAAAAATGAGCAGTTCTTC

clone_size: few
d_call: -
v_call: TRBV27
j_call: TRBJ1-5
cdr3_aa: CASSAQQTSNQPQHF
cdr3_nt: TGTGCCAGCAGTGCCCAGCAAACAAGCAATCAGCCCCAGCATTTT